The clone carrying this TCR beta chain turned up a few times. Its antigen remains unknown. The trim removed 5 bases at V and 0 bases at J, leaving 4 bases unmatched. CDR1 is MDHEN and CDR2 is SYDVKM in the germline V gene. CDR3 length: 15 amino acids. The entry originates in a study of identical twins. Notes on the study in general: Rather than following the same donors, the conclusions depended on cross-sectional statistical analysis. In zero-insertion analyses, partial confounding could arise from invariant MAIT and iNKT cells.

TCRdb called the 5' RACE reads again in MiXCR, with one record for every CDR3 protein. This table has fewer than 550,000 distinct CDR3 sequences, 13% to 15% appearing once. In every case, the donor was a healthy Caucasian. This sample also belongs to another study, concerning yellow fever vaccine responses in identical twins. That work adds: Vaccine T cell responses of twins reportedly seemed partly convergent and partly personalized.

The chain carries TRBV28 and TRBJ2-7, with 10 bases aligning to TRBD2. This TCR derives from a woman aged 18 to 35 in good health. The sample was CD4+ T cells sorted from blood. This CDR3 is CASSIWTSGSYEQYF. The CDR3 DNA reads TGTGCCAGCAGTATCTGGACTAGCGGCTCCTACGAGCAGTACTTC.